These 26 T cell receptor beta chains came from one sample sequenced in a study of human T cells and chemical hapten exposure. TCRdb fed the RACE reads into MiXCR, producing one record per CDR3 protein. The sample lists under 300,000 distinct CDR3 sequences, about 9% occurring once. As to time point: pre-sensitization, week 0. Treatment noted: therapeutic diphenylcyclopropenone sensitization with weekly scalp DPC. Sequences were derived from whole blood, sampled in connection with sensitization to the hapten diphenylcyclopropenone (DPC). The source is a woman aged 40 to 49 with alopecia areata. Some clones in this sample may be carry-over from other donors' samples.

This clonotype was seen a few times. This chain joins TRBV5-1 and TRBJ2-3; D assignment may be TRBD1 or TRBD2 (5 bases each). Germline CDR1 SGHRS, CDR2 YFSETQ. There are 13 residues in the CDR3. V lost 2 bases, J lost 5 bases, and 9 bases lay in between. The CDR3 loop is CASSFMRGDTQYF. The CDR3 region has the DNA TGCGCCAGCAGCTTCATGAGGGGAGATACGCAGTATTTT. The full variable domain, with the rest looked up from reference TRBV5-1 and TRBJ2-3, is KAGVTQTPRYLIKTRGQQVTLSCSPISGHRSVSWYQQTPGQGLQFLFEYFSETQRNKGNFPGRFSGRQFSNSRSEMNVSTLELGDSALYLCASSFMRGDTQYFGPGTRLTVL.

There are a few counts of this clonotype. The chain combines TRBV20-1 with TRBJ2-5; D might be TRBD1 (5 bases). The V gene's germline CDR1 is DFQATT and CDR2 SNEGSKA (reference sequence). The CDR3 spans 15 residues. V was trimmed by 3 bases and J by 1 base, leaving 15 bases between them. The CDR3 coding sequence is TGCAGTGCTAGGGGGCAGACAAGTCGCCAAGAGACCCAGTACTTC. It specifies CSARGQTSRQETQYF.

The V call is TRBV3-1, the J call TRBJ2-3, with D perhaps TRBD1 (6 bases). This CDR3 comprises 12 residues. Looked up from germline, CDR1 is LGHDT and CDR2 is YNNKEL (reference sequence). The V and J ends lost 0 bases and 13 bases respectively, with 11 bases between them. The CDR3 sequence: CASSQDGQKKYF. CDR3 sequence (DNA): TGTGCCAGCAGCCAAGATGGACAGAAGAAGTATTTT.

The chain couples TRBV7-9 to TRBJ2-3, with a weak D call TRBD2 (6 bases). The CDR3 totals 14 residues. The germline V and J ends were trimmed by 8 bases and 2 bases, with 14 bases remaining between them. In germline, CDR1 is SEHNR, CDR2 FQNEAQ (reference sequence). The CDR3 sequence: CASRSEGLTDTQYF. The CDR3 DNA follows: TGTGCCAGCCGTTCCGAGGGACTCACAGATACGCAGTATTTT.

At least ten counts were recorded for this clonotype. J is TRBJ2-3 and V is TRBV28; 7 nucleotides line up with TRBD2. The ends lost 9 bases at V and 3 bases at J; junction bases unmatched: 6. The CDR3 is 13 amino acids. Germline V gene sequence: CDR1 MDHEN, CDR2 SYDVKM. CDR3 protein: CARTKRETDTQYF. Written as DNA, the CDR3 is TGTGCCAGGACGAAGCGGGAAACAGATACGCAGTATTTT.

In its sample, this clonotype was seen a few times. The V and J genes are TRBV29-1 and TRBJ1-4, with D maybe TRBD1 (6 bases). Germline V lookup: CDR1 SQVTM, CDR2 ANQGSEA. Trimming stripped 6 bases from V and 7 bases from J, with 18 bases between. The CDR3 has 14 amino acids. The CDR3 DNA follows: TGCAGCGTGGGGAGTGGGCAGGGGCGTGAAAAACTGTTTTTT. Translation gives CSVGSGQGREKLFF.

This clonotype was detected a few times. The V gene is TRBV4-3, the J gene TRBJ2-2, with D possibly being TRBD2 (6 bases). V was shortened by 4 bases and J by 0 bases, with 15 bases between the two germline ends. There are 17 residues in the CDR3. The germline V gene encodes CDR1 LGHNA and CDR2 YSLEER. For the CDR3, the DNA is TGCGCCAGCAGCCTTCTCTGGGGGGAGACGAACACCGGGGAGCTGTTTTTT. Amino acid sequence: CASSLLWGETNTGELFF.

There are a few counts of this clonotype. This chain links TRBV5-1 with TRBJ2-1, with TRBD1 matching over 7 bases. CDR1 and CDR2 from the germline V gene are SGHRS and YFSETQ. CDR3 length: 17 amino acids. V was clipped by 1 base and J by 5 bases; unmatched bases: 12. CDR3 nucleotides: TGCGCCAGCAGCTTGATCAGGACAGGCAATGGGGACAATGAGCAGTTCTTC. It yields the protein CASSLIRTGNGDNEQFF.

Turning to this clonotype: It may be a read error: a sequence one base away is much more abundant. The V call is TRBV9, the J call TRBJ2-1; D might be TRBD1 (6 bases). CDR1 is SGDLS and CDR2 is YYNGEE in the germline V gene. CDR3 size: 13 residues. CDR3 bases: TGTGCCGGCAGCGTAGTTGGTCAGGGGGAGCAGTTCTTC. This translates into CAGSVVGQGEQFF.

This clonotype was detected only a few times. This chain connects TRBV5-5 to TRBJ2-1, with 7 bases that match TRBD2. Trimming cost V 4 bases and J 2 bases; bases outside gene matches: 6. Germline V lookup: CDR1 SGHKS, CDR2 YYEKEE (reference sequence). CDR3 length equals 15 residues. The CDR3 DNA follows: TGTGCCAGCAGCGGGCGGGAGCGCACCTACAATGAGCAGTTCTTC. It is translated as CASSGRERTYNEQFF.

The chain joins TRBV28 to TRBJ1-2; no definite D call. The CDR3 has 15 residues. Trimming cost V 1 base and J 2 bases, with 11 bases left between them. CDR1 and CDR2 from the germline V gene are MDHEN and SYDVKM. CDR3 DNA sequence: TGTGCCAGCAGTTTATTTCGGGCGGGGAACTATGGCTACACCTTC. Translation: CASSLFRAGNYGYTF.

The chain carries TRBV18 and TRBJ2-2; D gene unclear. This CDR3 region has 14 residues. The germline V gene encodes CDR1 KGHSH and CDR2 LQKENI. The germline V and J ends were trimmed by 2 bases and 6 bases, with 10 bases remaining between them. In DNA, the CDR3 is TGTGCCAGCTCACCAATGGAGTCCCCCGGGGAGCTGTTTTTT. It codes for CASSPMESPGELFF.

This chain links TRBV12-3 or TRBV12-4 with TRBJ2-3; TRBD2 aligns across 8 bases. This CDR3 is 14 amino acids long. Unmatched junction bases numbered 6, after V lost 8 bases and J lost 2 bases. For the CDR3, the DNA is TGTGCCAGCCGGCGGGAGGACAACACAGATACGCAGTATTTT. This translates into CASRREDNTDTQYF.

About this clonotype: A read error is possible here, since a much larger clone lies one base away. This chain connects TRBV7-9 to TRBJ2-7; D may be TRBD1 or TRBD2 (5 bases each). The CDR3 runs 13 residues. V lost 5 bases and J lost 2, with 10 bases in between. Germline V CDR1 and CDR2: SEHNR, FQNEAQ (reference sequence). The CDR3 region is CASSPRGAYEQYF. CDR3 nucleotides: TGTGCCAGCAGCCCGAGAGGGGCCTACGAGCAGTACTTC.

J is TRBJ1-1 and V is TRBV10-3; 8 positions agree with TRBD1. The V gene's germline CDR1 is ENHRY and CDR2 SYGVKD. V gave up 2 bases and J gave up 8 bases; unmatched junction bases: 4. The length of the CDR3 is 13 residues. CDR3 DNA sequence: TGTGCCATCAGTGAGGGAGGGGACAGGGAAGCTTTCTTT. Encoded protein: CAISEGGDREAFF.

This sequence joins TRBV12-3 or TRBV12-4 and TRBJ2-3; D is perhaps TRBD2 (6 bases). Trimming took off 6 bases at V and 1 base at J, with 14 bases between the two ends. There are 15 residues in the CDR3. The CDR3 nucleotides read TGTGCCAGCAGCGCCGGGACTTACCGCACAGATACGCAGTATTTT. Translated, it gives CASSAGTYRTDTQYF.

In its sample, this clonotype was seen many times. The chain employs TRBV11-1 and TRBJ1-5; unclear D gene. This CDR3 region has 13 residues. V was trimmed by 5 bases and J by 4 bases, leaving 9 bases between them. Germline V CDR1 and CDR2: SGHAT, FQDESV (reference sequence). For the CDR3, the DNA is TGTGCCAGCAGCAATCAGGAGAATCAGCCCCAGCATTTT. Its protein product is CASSNQENQPQHF.

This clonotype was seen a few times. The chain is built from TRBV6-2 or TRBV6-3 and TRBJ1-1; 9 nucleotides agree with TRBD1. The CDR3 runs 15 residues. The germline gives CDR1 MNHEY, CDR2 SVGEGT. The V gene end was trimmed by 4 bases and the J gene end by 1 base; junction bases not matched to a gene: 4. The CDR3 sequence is CASSWGQGPNTEAFF. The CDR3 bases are TGTGCCAGCAGTTGGGGACAGGGACCGAACACTGAAGCTTTCTTT.

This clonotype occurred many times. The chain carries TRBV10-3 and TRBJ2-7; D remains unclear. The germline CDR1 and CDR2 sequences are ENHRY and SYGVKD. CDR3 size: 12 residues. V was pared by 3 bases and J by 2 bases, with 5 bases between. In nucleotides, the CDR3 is TGTGCCATCAGTGAACAGACCTACGAGCAGTACTTC. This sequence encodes CAISEQTYEQYF.

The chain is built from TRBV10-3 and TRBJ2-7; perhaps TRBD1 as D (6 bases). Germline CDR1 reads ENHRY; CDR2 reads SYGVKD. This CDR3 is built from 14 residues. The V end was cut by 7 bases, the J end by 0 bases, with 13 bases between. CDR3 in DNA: TGTGCCATCATGACACAGGGAGACTCCTACGAGCAGTACTTC. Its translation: CAIMTQGDSYEQYF.

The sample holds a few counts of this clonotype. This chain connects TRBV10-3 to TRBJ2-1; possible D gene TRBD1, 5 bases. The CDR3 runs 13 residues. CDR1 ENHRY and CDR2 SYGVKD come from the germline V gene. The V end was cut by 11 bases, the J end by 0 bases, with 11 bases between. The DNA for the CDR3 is TGTGCCTCCCAGGGCAGCTCCTACAATGAGCAGTTCTTC. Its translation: CASQGSSYNEQFF.

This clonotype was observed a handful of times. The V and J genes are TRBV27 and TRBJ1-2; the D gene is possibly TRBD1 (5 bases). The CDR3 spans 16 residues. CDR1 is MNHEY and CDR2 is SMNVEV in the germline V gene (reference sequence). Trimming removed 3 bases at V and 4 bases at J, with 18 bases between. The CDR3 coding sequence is TGTGCCAGCAGTTTCGGGGGATCACGGAATGGCTATGGCTACACCTTC. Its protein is CASSFGGSRNGYGYTF.

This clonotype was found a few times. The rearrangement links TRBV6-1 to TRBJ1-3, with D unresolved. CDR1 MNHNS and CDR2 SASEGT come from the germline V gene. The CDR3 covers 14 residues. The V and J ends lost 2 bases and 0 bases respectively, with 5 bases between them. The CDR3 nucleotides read TGTGCCAGCAGTGAACCGATCTCTGGAAACACCATATATTTT. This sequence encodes CASSEPISGNTIYF.

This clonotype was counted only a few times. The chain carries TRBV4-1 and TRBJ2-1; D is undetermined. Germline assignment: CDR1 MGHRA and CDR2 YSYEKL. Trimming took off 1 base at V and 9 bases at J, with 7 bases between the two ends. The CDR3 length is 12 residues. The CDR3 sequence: CASSQVFSEQFF. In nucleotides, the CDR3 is TGCGCCAGCAGCCAAGTTTTCAGTGAGCAGTTCTTC.

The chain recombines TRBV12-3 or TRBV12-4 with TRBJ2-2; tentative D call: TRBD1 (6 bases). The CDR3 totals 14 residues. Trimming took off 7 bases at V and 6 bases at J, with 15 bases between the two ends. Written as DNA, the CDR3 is TGTGCCAGCACCCCGACAGGTCCGGCCGGGGAGCTGTTTTTT. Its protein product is CASTPTGPAGELFF.

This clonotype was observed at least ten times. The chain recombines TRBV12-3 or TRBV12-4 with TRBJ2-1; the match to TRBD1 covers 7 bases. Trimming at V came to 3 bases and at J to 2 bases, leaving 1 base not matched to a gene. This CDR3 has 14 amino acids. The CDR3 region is CASSFRGTYNEQFF. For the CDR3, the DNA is TGTGCCAGCAGTTTCAGGGGGACCTACAATGAGCAGTTCTTC.